The 10 T cell receptor beta chains reported below all come from one sample, sequenced in a study of vaccination and CD4 T cells after COVID-19. These receptors are not linked to any known antigen. Treatment: approximately 10-day PBMC culture with coronavirus spike peptide pools or control peptides (ViraFEST assay). An Oncomine TCR Beta short-read assay was used to sequence the DNA from cultured CD4+ T cells. A single record per CDR3 protein comes from TCRdb applying MiXCR to the PCR reads. The sample holds about 13,000 distinct CDR3 sequences; around 50% are singletons and the top ten take less than 20%. This specimen consisted of cultured CD4+ T cells from blood, obtained after SARS-CoV-2 vaccination. The origin of the receptors is a human donor with COVID-19.

This clonotype was seen more than once but under ten times. V is TRBV7-6 and J is TRBJ2-5; 7 bases line up with TRBD2. Trimming removed 5 bases from V and 6 bases from J; junction bases left unmatched: 6. CDR1 is SGHVS and CDR2 is FNYEAQ in the germline V gene. This CDR3 has 13 amino acids. CDR3 in DNA: TGTGCCAGCAGCGTAGGACTAGGAAAGACCCAGTACTTC. This gives the protein CASSVGLGKTQYF. The full variable domain, its missing parts supplied by reference TRBV7-6 and TRBJ2-5, is GAGVSQSPRYKVTKRGQDVALRCDPISGHVSLYWYRQALGQGPEFLTYFNYEAQQDKSGLPNDRFSAERPEGSISTLTIQRTEQRDSAMYRCASSVGLGKTQYFGPGTRLLVL.

The chain is built from TRBV6-2 or TRBV6-3 and TRBJ2-5, with unresolved D. V lost 1 base, J lost 5 bases, and 14 bases lay in between. The CDR3 runs to 15 residues. Germline V gene data show CDR1 as MNHEY and CDR2 as SVGEGT. Here the CDR3 reads CASSYLLTGGETQYF. In nucleotides, the CDR3 is TGTGCCAGCAGTTACTTGCTCACGGGTGGTGAGACCCAGTACTTC.

The chain has TRBV15 and TRBJ1-2; tentative D call: TRBD1 (5 bases). CDR3 size: 14 residues. The V gene lost 1 base and the J gene lost 3 bases, with 9 bases spanning the gap. From germline, CDR1 is LNHNV and CDR2 YYDKDF (reference sequence). The CDR3 sequence is CATSRVAQDYGYTF. For the CDR3, the DNA is TGTGCCACCAGCAGAGTTGCACAGGACTATGGCTACACCTTC.

The CDR3 sequence is CSADLDTTYNEQFF. The CDR3, as DNA: TGCAGTGCTGATTTGGACACTACCTACAATGAGCAGTTCTTC. The chain recombines TRBV20-1 with TRBJ2-1; D might be TRBD1 (5 bases). The CDR3 length is 14 residues. Trimming took 5 bases from V and 2 from J, leaving 13 bases between them. Germline V gene lookup returns CDR1 DFQATT and CDR2 SNEGSKA (reference sequence).

The rearrangement uses TRBV2 and TRBJ2-7, with 7 bases aligning to TRBD2. Germline V CDR1 and CDR2: SNHLY, FYNNEI. The CDR3 is 14 amino acids. Trimming cost V 7 bases and J 0 bases; bases outside gene matches: 6. CDR3 region: CASNGERGSYEQYF. DNA of the CDR3: TGTGCCAGCAATGGCGAGCGGGGCTCCTACGAGCAGTACTTC. The whole variable domain, filled in from reference TRBV2 and TRBJ2-7, reads EPEVTQTPSHQVTQMGQEVILRCVPISNHLYFYWYRQILGQKVEFLVSFYNNEISEKSEIFDDQFSVERPDGSNFTLKIRSTKLEDSAMYFCASNGERGSYEQYFGPGTRLTVT.

The genes are TRBV5-4 and TRBJ1-1; 7 bases fit TRBD1. V dropped 4 bases and J dropped 3; count of bases not matched to a gene: 6. Germline loops: CDR1 SGHNT, CDR2 YYREEE (reference sequence). CDR3 length equals 14 residues. The CDR3 region is CASSLRGRDTEAFF. CDR3 nucleotides: TGTGCCAGCAGCCTAAGGGGGCGGGACACTGAAGCTTTCTTT.

The chain carries TRBV2 and TRBJ2-7; D is perhaps TRBD2 (5 bases). The germline V gene has CDR1 SNHLY and CDR2 FYNNEI. Deletions cut 5 bases from V and 7 bases from J, with 21 bases between. This CDR3 spans 15 amino acids. CDR3 in DNA: TGTGCCAGCAGTCAAAGTGGGTATAGTACGGGGGAGCAGTACTTC. Encoded protein: CASSQSGYSTGEQYF. The whole variable domain, filled in from reference TRBV2 and TRBJ2-7, reads EPEVTQTPSHQVTQMGQEVILRCVPISNHLYFYWYRQILGQKVEFLVSFYNNEISEKSEIFDDQFSVERPDGSNFTLKIRSTKLEDSAMYFCASSQSGYSTGEQYFGPGTRLTVT.

The J gene is TRBJ1-2, the V gene TRBV6-2 or TRBV6-3, with a possible D match to TRBD1 (5 bases). CDR3 length equals 12 residues. The V and J ends lost 4 bases and 5 bases respectively, with 8 bases between them. Germline loops: CDR1 MNHEY, CDR2 SVGEGT. The CDR3 spells CASSLGVYGYTF. The CDR3 region has the DNA TGTGCCAGCAGTTTGGGGGTATATGGCTACACCTTC.

This sequence joins TRBV28 and TRBJ1-5; D unclear. V lost 5 bases and J 7 bases, leaving 9 bases between the germline ends. CDR3 length: 12 amino acids. In germline, CDR1 is MDHEN, CDR2 SYDVKM. The CDR3 region is CASSESSQPQHF. CDR3 sequence (DNA): TGTGCCAGCAGTGAAAGCAGCCAGCCCCAGCATTTT.

This chain links TRBV5-4 with TRBJ2-3; D is possibly TRBD2 (6 bases). Germline V CDR1 and CDR2: SGHNT, YYREEE (reference sequence). The V end was cut by 3 bases, the J end by 4 bases, with 18 bases between. CDR3 length: 16 residues. CDR3 residues: CASSYRDSGSSDTQYF. The CDR3, as DNA: TGTGCCAGCAGCTATCGGGACTCGGGGTCGTCAGATACGCAGTATTTT. Variable domain in full (rest from reference TRBV5-4 and TRBJ2-3): ETGVTQSPTHLIKTRGQQVTLRCSSQSGHNTVSWYQQALGQGPQFIFQYYREEENGRGNFPPRFSGLQFPNYSSELNVNALELDDSALYLCASSYRDSGSSDTQYFGPGTRLTVL.